A selection of T cell receptor beta chains follows, all from one sample in a study of cytomegalovirus exposure and HLA in healthy donors. Some clones are missing from TCRdb's copy, which holds only in-frame ones; the method was immunoSEQ multiplex PCR. The sample holds 150,000 to 200,000 clones; around 85% are singletons and the top ten take 1.5% to 2%. The material sequenced was PBMCs. Receptors were obtained from a man in his late teens or twenties in good health and CMV-seronegative. Both conserved end residues are part of each CDR3. The D gene is left open where the match is weak. A row's size may be missing; if present it is once, few, many or a size class.

J	D	size	V	DNA	CDR3
TRBJ2-3	TRBD2	-	TRBV5-4	TGTGCCAGCAGCTTCCGCGGGAGTGCTACAGATACGCAGTATTTT	CASSFRGSATDTQYF
TRBJ2-1	TRBD2	few	TRBV5-4	TGTGCCAGCAGCACGCGGGAGAGAACCTACAATGAGCAGTTCTTC	CASSTRERTYNEQFF
TRBJ2-7	TRBD1	few	TRBV4-3	TGCGCCAGCAGCCAAGAGGGACAGGGGGCCTACGAGCAGTACTTC	CASSQEGQGAYEQYF
TRBJ1-5	-	few	TRBV4-1	TGCGCCAGCAGCCCGGAGTTCGGTCTCCAACTTAGCAATCAGCCCCAGCATTTT	CASSPEFGLQLSNQPQHF
TRBJ2-2	-	once	TRBV27	TGTGCCAGCGCACAGGGGAACACCGGGGAGCTGTTTTTT	CASAQGNTGELFF
TRBJ2-3	TRBD1	once	TRBV15	TGTGCCACTAACAGGGGGTGGGATACGCAGTATTTT	CATNRGWDTQYF
TRBJ2-5	-	-	TRBV5-1	TGCGCCAGCAGCTTACTAGAAGAGACCCAGTACTTC	CASSLLEETQYF
TRBJ1-1	TRBD1	-	TRBV27	TGTGCCAGCAGGGGCACAGGGGGGGCGAACACTGAAGCTTTCTTT	CASRGTGGANTEAFF
TRBJ2-1	TRBD2	-	TRBV7-2	TGTGCCAGCAGCTTGCGCGGGGGTAATTCCTACAATGAGCAGTTCTTC	CASSLRGGNSYNEQFF
TRBJ2-1	TRBD1	-	TRBV6-5	TGTGCCAGCAGTCAGGGACAGGGGCTATACAATGAGCAGTTCTTC	CASSQGQGLYNEQFF
TRBJ2-3	-	-	TRBV2	TGTGCCAGCAGTGACCGGGGGGCCGCAGATACGCAGTATTTT	CASSDRGAADTQYF
TRBJ1-1	-	-	TRBV7-9	TGTGCCACCCGGACAGTCTCGAACACTGAAGCTTTCTTT	CATRTVSNTEAFF
TRBJ2-2	TRBD2	-	TRBV13	TGTGCCAGCAGCCCCAGGACTAGCGGGGGGGCGGACACCGGGGAGCTGTTTTTT	CASSPRTSGGADTGELFF
TRBJ2-7	-	-	TRBV15	TGTGCCACCAGCAGAGATGGAGGCAGGGGGGCGCTCTACGAGCAGTACTTC	CATSRDGGRGALYEQYF
TRBJ2-1	-	-	TRBV7-9	TGTGCCAGCAGCCAAGTGGGGGGGCTTACGAATGAGCAGTTCTTC	CASSQVGGLTNEQFF
TRBJ1-5	-	-	TRBV9	TGTGCCAGCAGCGTAGGGGGACTACCCTATCAGCCCCAGCATTTT	CASSVGGLPYQPQHF
TRBJ2-5	TRBD1	-	TRBV27	TGTGCCAGCAGTTTTGGACAGGGACAAGAGACCCAGTACTTC	CASSFGQGQETQYF
TRBJ1-1	-	-	TRBV7-9	TGTGCCAGCAGCTCTTCTCGGGTCAGCGAAGGGAACACTGAAGCTTTCTTT	CASSSSRVSEGNTEAFF
TRBJ1-2	-	-	TRBV15	TGTGCCACCAGCAGAGACCGACTCCCCGTCGGCGGCTACACCTTC	CATSRDRLPVGGYTF
TRBJ1-1	-	-	TRBV7-8	TGTGCCAGCAGCTTAATAAACACTGAAGCTTTCTTT	CASSLINTEAFF
TRBJ1-5	-	-	TRBV15	TGTGCCACCAGCAGAGATCTTAGCAATCAGCCCCAGCATTTT	CATSRDLSNQPQHF
TRBJ1-1	-	-	TRBV12-5	TGTGCTAGTGGGGTTCAGGGGAAGCCTGAAGCTTTCTTT	CASGVQGKPEAFF
TRBJ2-7	TRBD1	-	TRBV7-9	TGTTCCAGCAGCTCGAACGCACAGGGGCTTCATGATTACGAGCAGTACTTC	CSSSSNAQGLHDYEQYF
TRBJ1-2	TRBD1	-	TRBV2	TGTGCCAGCAGGGAGTGGGTAGGGGGCGACTATGGCTACACCTTC	CASREWVGGDYGYTF
TRBJ2-3	TRBD2	once	TRBV10-1	TGCGCCAGCAGTGTAGGACTAGCGGGCGGCACAGATACGCAGTATTTT	CASSVGLAGGTDTQYF
TRBJ2-3	TRBD2	-	TRBV4-3	TGCGCCAGCAGCCAAGATTTTTCCCCTAGCGGGGTAACAGATACGCAGTATTTT	CASSQDFSPSGVTDTQYF
TRBJ2-2	TRBD1	once	TRBV25-1	TGTGCCAGCAGAGACAGGGCGAACACCGGGGAGCTGTTTTTT	CASRDRANTGELFF
TRBJ1-1	TRBD1	few	TRBV7-3	TGTGCCAGCAGCTTATACCCAACAGGGGGTACTGAAGCTTTCTTT	CASSLYPTGGTEAFF
TRBJ2-5	TRBD2	-	TRBV11-3	TGTGCCAGCAGCTTAGGGGCTAGCGGGAGGTGGGAGACCCAGTACTTC	CASSLGASGRWETQYF
TRBJ1-6	-	once	TRBV6-5	TGTGCCAGCAGTTACGGAGCGACCTATAATTCACCCCTCCACTTT	CASSYGATYNSPLHF
TRBJ2-5	TRBD2	-	TRBV2	TGTGCCAGCAGTGATTTTGGGGGGGGACAAGAGACCCAGTACTTC	CASSDFGGGQETQYF
TRBJ2-3	-	-	TRBV4-3	TGCGCCAGCAGCCAAGGTACCCCGGGTACGCAGTATTTT	CASSQGTPGTQYF
TRBJ2-7	TRBD2	few	TRBV6-5	TGTGCCAGCAGCCCCTCGGCGGCGGGAGGGGGCGAGCAGTACTTC	CASSPSAAGGGEQYF
TRBJ2-7	TRBD2	-	TRBV11-2	TGTGCCAGCAGCTTAGCTCGGACTAGCGGCTACGAGCAGTACTTC	CASSLARTSGYEQYF
TRBJ1-1	-	-	TRBV4-3	TGCGCCAGCAGCCAAGATCTTTCGACAGCCACCGCTGAAGCTTTCTTT	CASSQDLSTATAEAFF
TRBJ1-2	-	-	TRBV5-4	TGTGCCAGCAGCTTGGCTGGTATGGGCAGCCGAGGGAACTATGGCTACACCTTC	CASSLAGMGSRGNYGYTF
TRBJ1-4	TRBD1	-	TRBV27	TGTGCCAGCAGTTTACAGAGGGGACAGCTAAAAGAGGGACTGTTTTTT	CASSLQRGQLKEGLFF
TRBJ1-2	-	-	TRBV9	TGTGCCAGCAGCGTAGGGGCAACCGTCTCTCGAGGCTACACCTTC	CASSVGATVSRGYTF
TRBJ1-2	-	-	TRBV7-9	TGTGCCAGCAGACAAGGAGAAGGCTACACCTTC	CASRQGEGYTF
TRBJ1-2	-	-	TRBV5-1	TGCGCCAGCAGCCCTGACATGGGTGGGAGTTATGGCTACACCTTC	CASSPDMGGSYGYTF
TRBJ1-4	TRBD1	-	TRBV18	TGTGCCAGCTCACAACCGGGACAGGAAGAAAAACTGTTTTTT	CASSQPGQEEKLFF
TRBJ1-1	-	-	TRBV4-1	TGCGCCAGCAGCCAAGGCCGGGGGACGAACACTGAAGCTTTCTTT	CASSQGRGTNTEAFF
TRBJ1-2	-	-	TRBV15	TGTGCCACCAGCAGGGGATTCTGGAGGGAGGATACCGGCTACACCTTC	CATSRGFWREDTGYTF
TRBJ1-2	TRBD1	-	TRBV7-2	TGTGCCAGCAGCCTCGGACAGGGCAACTATGGCTACACCTTC	CASSLGQGNYGYTF